The present T cell receptor (beta chain) was sequenced within a study of T-cell memory formation after mild COVID-19. On the study more broadly: The two donors had largely donor-specific TCR clusters.

This clonotype was seen ten or more times. TCRdb re-derived calls from the 5' RACE reads in MiXCR, one entry per CDR3 protein. The data hold 27,000 or so distinct CDR3 sequences, with 6% to 9.5% observed a single time. The CDR3 loop spans 14 amino acids. The J segment lost 1 base and the V segment lost 3 bases, leaving 2 bases of the junction unmatched. Germline-derived CDR1 and CDR2 are SGHDT and YYEEEE. The sequence was collected from an adult woman who had mild COVID-19 (a few samples of this study predate the infection). Cell type and time point are not known. The chain combines TRBV5-6 with TRBJ2-5; 8 bases map to TRBD1. The sample was PBMCs or a T cell subset sorted from them (not recorded which). The CDR3 region is CASSWTGSQETQYF. CDR3 nucleotides: TGTGCCAGCAGCTGGACAGGGAGCCAAGAGACCCAGTACTTC.